The 20 T cell receptor beta chains below come from one sample, sequenced in a study of response to subunit inactivated influenza vaccine. TCRdb reprocessed the RT-PCR reads via MiXCR and lists one record per CDR3 protein. The data contain roughly 460,000 distinct CDR3 sequences, 9.5% to 13% of them singletons. The sequencing used PBMCs from blood, collected 40 to 50 days after vaccination. Source of these receptors: a man in his fifties who received an inactivated influenza vaccine.

This clonotype has more than one count but fewer than ten. The chain employs TRBV21-1 and TRBJ2-5; the table's D call of TRBD1 was not tested on the DNA. TRBV21-1 is marked as a pseudogene. The CDR3 runs to 15 residues. The CDR3 DNA reads TGTGCCAGCAGCAAAGAGCTAAAGGGGCAAGAGACCCAGTACTTC. As protein: CASSKELKGQETQYF.

This clonotype has only a few counts. This rearrangement joins TRBV5-1 to TRBJ2-5; 13 nucleotides align to TRBD2. Germline CDR1 SGHRS, CDR2 YFSETQ. J gave up 6 bases and V 2 bases, and 7 bases lay outside the gene matches. The CDR3 has 16 amino acids. The CDR3 sequence is CASSFSPGTSGKTQYF. For the CDR3, the DNA is TGCGCCAGCAGCTTCTCCCCCGGGACTAGCGGGAAGACCCAGTACTTC.

The CDR3 region is CASSLIPVVVSYNEQFF. The CDR3 bases are TGTGCCAGCAGTTTAATCCCCGTGGTGGTCTCCTACAATGAGCAGTTCTTC. The chain carries TRBV28 and TRBJ2-1; no clear D. The germline V and J ends were trimmed by 2 bases and 0 bases, with 14 bases remaining between them. The CDR3 sequence is 17 residues long. Germline values: CDR1 MDHEN, CDR2 SYDVKM. Variable domain in full (rest from reference TRBV28 and TRBJ2-1): DVKVTQSSRYLVKRTGEKVFLECVQDMDHENMFWYRQDPGLGLRLIYFSYDVKMKEKGDIPEGYSVSREKKERFSLILESASTNQTSMYLCASSLIPVVVSYNEQFFGPGTRLTVL.

The rearrangement uses TRBV28 and TRBJ2-3; TRBD1 matches 10 bases. The ends lost 5 bases at V and 4 bases at J; junction bases unmatched: 6. The CDR3 totals 15 residues. Germline V lookup: CDR1 MDHEN, CDR2 SYDVKM. CDR3 sequence reads: CASSLPGQGPDTQYF. The CDR3, as DNA: TGTGCCAGCAGTCTTCCGGGACAGGGGCCAGATACGCAGTATTTT.

This clonotype was recorded at least ten times. The junction and the germline gene differ at one end; a read error may be behind it. The chain joins TRBV12-3 or TRBV12-4 to TRBJ2-4; D might be TRBD2 (6 bases). CDR3 length: 11 amino acids. This chain's CDR3 is CASSSLAAGNF. DNA for the CDR3: TGTGCCAGCAGTTCGCTAGCTGCGGGGAACTTC.

This chain's CDR3 is CSVESLAGGYNEQFF. For the CDR3, the DNA is TGCAGCGTTGAATCGCTAGCGGGAGGCTACAATGAGCAGTTCTTC. V gene TRBV29-1 combines with J gene TRBJ2-1; 11 bases align to TRBD2. V dropped 2 bases and J dropped 3; count of bases not matched to a gene: 3. The CDR3 totals 15 residues. Germline V gene lookup returns CDR1 SQVTM and CDR2 ANQGSEA.

J is TRBJ2-3 and V is TRBV6-2 or TRBV6-3, with a possible D match to TRBD1 (6 bases). This CDR3 has 14 amino acids. V lost 2 bases to trimming and J lost 9 bases, with 15 bases between them. Germline V gene data show CDR1 as MNHEY and CDR2 as SVGEGT. CDR3 sequence (DNA): TGTGCCAGCAGTTACCTGGGGGCCCAGCAAACGCAGTATTTT. Amino acids: CASSYLGAQQTQYF.

The rearrangement joins TRBV7-1 to TRBJ2-7, with D maybe TRBD1 (10 bases). TRBV7-1 is placed among ORFs of uncertain function. The CDR3 runs 23 residues. With 3 bases removed from V and 0 bases from J, the gap between germline ends came to 36 bases. CDR3 DNA: TGTGCCAGCAGCTCCGCAATAGGACAGGGGGAGTATCGACTAGCGGACCTCTCCTACGAGCAGTACTTC. Its protein product is CASSSAIGQGEYRLADLSYEQYF.

In its sample, this clonotype was seen a few times. The genes are TRBV20-1 and TRBJ1-6; TRBD1 aligns across 8 bases. Germline V gene data show CDR1 as DFQATT and CDR2 as SNEGSKA (reference sequence). J gave up 10 bases and V 3 bases, and 5 bases lay outside the gene matches. This CDR3 contains 13 residues. CDR3 DNA: TGCAGTGCTAGCGATCAGGGGGCCTCACCCCTCCACTTT. Translating gives CSASDQGASPLHF.

This clonotype was seen at least ten times. This sequence joins TRBV7-2 and TRBJ2-1; a weak D match, TRBD2 (6 bases). Germline V lookup: CDR1 SGHTA, CDR2 FQGNSA. V lost 1 base and J 11 bases, leaving 18 bases between the germline ends. CDR3 length: 15 residues. The CDR3 protein is CASSLGLEVGWKQFF. CDR3 bases: TGTGCCAGCAGCTTAGGACTAGAAGTAGGATGGAAGCAGTTCTTC.

This clonotype came up many times. The rearrangement links TRBV5-1 to TRBJ2-7; D may correspond to TRBD1 or TRBD2 (5 bases each). Germline V CDR1 and CDR2: SGHRS, YFSETQ. Trimming removed 5 bases from V and 0 bases from J, with 12 bases in between. CDR3 length equals 14 residues. CDR3 loop: CASRQGPVSYEQYF. The CDR3 DNA follows: TGCGCCAGCAGGCAGGGACCGGTCTCCTACGAGCAGTACTTC.

The rearrangement joins TRBV27 to TRBJ2-1; perhaps TRBD1 as D (5 bases). Germline V CDR1 and CDR2: MNHEY, SMNVEV (reference sequence). Trimming pared 3 bases from V and 8 bases from J, leaving 20 bases between. The CDR3 is made up of 16 amino acids. The DNA for the CDR3 is TGTGCCAGCAGTTTGATCAGTTTTAGGGGCACCGATGAGCAGTTCTTC. Residues: CASSLISFRGTDEQFF.

This clonotype appeared a few times. This rearrangement joins TRBV20-1 to TRBJ1-5; D gene unclear. V shed 0 bases and J shed 4 bases, with 10 bases lying between them. The CDR3 has 14 residues. Germline V gene lookup returns CDR1 DFQATT and CDR2 SNEGSKA (reference sequence). The CDR3 is CSARDARTNQPQHF. Written as DNA, the CDR3 is TGCAGTGCTAGAGACGCACGGACTAATCAGCCCCAGCATTTT.

In its sample, this clonotype was seen a few times. The CDR3 DNA sequence: TGCAGCGTCGCTTGGGGAATCACAGATACGCAGTATTTT. Amino acid sequence: CSVAWGITDTQYF. V and J are TRBV29-1 and TRBJ2-3; D is uncertain. CDR1 and CDR2 from the germline V gene are SQVTM and ANQGSEA. CDR3 length: 13 residues. V was trimmed by 6 bases and J by 2 bases, leaving 12 bases between them.

For this clonotype: This may come from a read error, since a much larger clone is one base off. The V and J genes are TRBV6-1 and TRBJ2-7; D might be TRBD1 (6 bases). V gave up 6 bases and J gave up 0 bases, with 9 bases separating them. The length of the CDR3 is 13 residues. Germline CDR1 MNHNS, CDR2 SASEGT. The CDR3 nucleotides read TGTGCCAGCAGCGACAGGACCTCCTACGAGCAGTACTTC. Its protein product is CASSDRTSYEQYF.

This clonotype was detected only a few times. The chain combines TRBV7-2 with TRBJ2-3, with D tentatively TRBD2 (5 bases). CDR1 is SGHTA and CDR2 is FQGNSA in the germline V gene. The CDR3 is 14 amino acids. V lost 3 bases, J lost 3 bases, and 10 bases lay in between. The CDR3 DNA follows: TGTGCCAGCAGCTTTTTGCCGGGGACAGATACGCAGTATTTT. This sequence encodes CASSFLPGTDTQYF.

This clonotype was seen many times. V gene TRBV5-1 combines with J gene TRBJ2-2; possible D gene TRBD2, 5 bases. The CDR3 contains 15 residues. With 2 bases removed from V and 0 bases from J, the gap between germline ends came to 8 bases. Germline CDR1 is SGHRS and CDR2 is YFSETQ. CDR3 DNA sequence: TGCGCCAGCAGCTTCGGAGGCTCGAACACCGGGGAGCTGTTTTTT. The encoded protein is CASSFGGSNTGELFF. The full variable domain, its missing parts supplied by reference TRBV5-1 and TRBJ2-2, is KAGVTQTPRYLIKTRGQQVTLSCSPISGHRSVSWYQQTPGQGLQFLFEYFSETQRNKGNFPGRFSGRQFSNSRSEMNVSTLELGDSALYLCASSFGGSNTGELFFGEGSRLTVL.

The chain has TRBV7-2 and TRBJ2-7; D gene unclear. Per the germline V gene, CDR1 is SGHTA and CDR2 is FQGNSA. The CDR3 totals 15 residues. Deletions cut 5 bases from V and 2 bases from J, with 16 bases between. In nucleotides, the CDR3 is TGTGCCAGCAGCCTCCTGGCCCTCTTTCCCTACGAGCAGTACTTC. This encodes CASSLLALFPYEQYF.

This clonotype was seen a few times. The chain employs TRBV12-3 or TRBV12-4 and TRBJ1-5; 11 bases are shared with TRBD1. The CDR3 is made up of 16 amino acids. The V and J ends lost 0 bases and 2 bases, in that order; junction bases with no gene match: 0. Here the CDR3 DNA reads TGTGCCAGCAGTTTAGCGGGACAGGGGGGCAATCAGCCCCAGCATTTT. Translating gives CASSLAGQGGNQPQHF.

The chain combines TRBV9 with TRBJ2-5, with 13 bases fitting TRBD2. V lost 0 bases to trimming and J lost 4 bases; unmatched junction nucleotides: 3. This CDR3 contains 16 residues. Per the germline V gene, CDR1 is SGDLS and CDR2 is YYNGEE. CDR3 sequence: CASSVELAGGLETQYF. As DNA, the CDR3 is TGTGCCAGCAGCGTAGAACTAGCGGGAGGGCTAGAGACCCAGTACTTC.